This T cell receptor beta chain was obtained from a study of beta chain features in type 1 diabetes. General study results and limits: Naive, central memory and regulatory TCRB repertoires appeared more similar among patients than healthy donors. All four CD4+ subsets of Type 1 diabetes patients contained TCRB CDR3s that were moderately but significantly shorter.

Expressed TCRB transcripts were sequenced because the entire RNA isolate underwent reverse transcription. Produced via immunoSEQ multiplex PCR; TCRdb's table is partial and in-frame only. The sample includes over 200,000 clones, around 9.9% of them seen just once. Only one heparinised blood draw was taken per donor, and its volume averaged approximately 0.11 L. The authors sorted CD4+ naive, central memory, regulatory and stem cell-like memory cells via CD45RO/CCR7/CD25/CD127/CD95/CD27. This clone was seen a few times. What it recognizes is unknown. Germline loops: CDR1 MNHEY, CDR2 SMNVEV (reference sequence). V was cut by 7 bases and J by 1 base, with 17 bases left in between. This CDR3 has 15 amino acids.

This TCR came from a young man with type 1 diabetes. Sequencing input: naive CD4+ T cells from blood. The chain employs TRBV27 and TRBJ2-7; perhaps TRBD2 as D (6 bases). The CDR3 coding sequence is TGTGCCAGCACCCGAACCGGGACTGTGTCCTACGAGCAGTACTTC. Its protein product is CASTRTGTVSYEQYF.